The rows below give T cell receptor beta chains drawn from one sample of a study of blood T cells in healthy people across ages. TCRdb used MiXCR to reprocess the 5' RACE reads, holding one entry per CDR3 protein. The data show 800,000 to 950,000 distinct CDR3 sequences, around 49% seen once. Material: blood. These receptors all come from a young man in good health. Each CDR3 is given with its conserved first and last residue. A D gene is named only where the DNA matches it firmly. Size is omitted from some rows. Given values are once, few, many or a class for expanded clones.

TRBJ1-2 | NA | TRBV30 | NA | CAWTRASGYGYTF | TGTGCCTGGACCCGAGCCAGCGGCTATGGCTACACCTTC
TRBJ2-7 | NA | TRBV28 | few | CASSFIRGAAYEQYF | TGTGCCAGCAGCTTCATCCGGGGGGCAGCCTACGAGCAGTACTTC
TRBJ2-7 | NA | TRBV20-1 | many | CSASPPGPSYEQYF | TGCAGTGCTTCCCCCCCCGGGCCCTCCTACGAGCAGTACTTC
TRBJ2-7 | NA | TRBV6-1 | NA | CASSERGVSYEQYF | TGTGCCAGCAGTGAGAGGGGCGTCTCCTACGAGCAGTACTTC
TRBJ2-3 | NA | TRBV25-1 | many | CASSEGNWVGTQYF | TGTGCCAGCAGTGAGGGTAATTGGGTCGGCACGCAGTATTTT
TRBJ2-6 | NA | TRBV20-1 | NA | CSTSQDSYSGANVLTF | TGCAGTACTAGCCAGGACAGCTACTCTGGGGCCAACGTCCTGACTTTC
TRBJ2-5 | NA | TRBV7-2 | NA | CASSLAVLGNIGETQYF | TGTGCCAGCAGCTTAGCAGTCCTCGGTAATATCGGCGAGACCCAGTACTTC
TRBJ2-1 | NA | TRBV29-1 | few | CSLKNRTPGNEQFF | TGCAGCCTAAAAAACCGGACCCCGGGCAATGAGCAGTTCTTC
TRBJ2-5 | NA | TRBV4-2 | few | CASSQVVGAETQYF | TGTGCCAGCAGCCAAGTTGTAGGGGCGGAGACCCAGTACTTC
TRBJ1-6 | NA | TRBV4-1 | NA | CASSPDFNSPLHF | TGCGCCAGCAGCCCGGACTTCAATTCACCCCTCCACTTT
TRBJ2-3 | TRBD2 | TRBV5-1 | NA | CASSSTSGVEDTQYF | TGCGCCAGCAGCTCCACTAGCGGGGTCGAAGATACGCAGTATTTT
TRBJ2-1 | TRBD1 | TRBV6-5 | NA | CASSSRGTGGFWEQFF | TGTGCCAGCAGTTCGCGTGGGACAGGGGGCTTCTGGGAGCAGTTCTTC
TRBJ2-1 | TRBD1 | TRBV7-9 | once | CASSLAVGQPYNEQFF | TGTGCCAGCAGCTTAGCGGTGGGACAGCCCTACAATGAGCAGTTCTTC